This T cell receptor (beta chain) comes out of a study of blood T cell repertoires in COVID-19. Study in general: Sites across the United States, Italy and Spain contributed samples from acute and convalescent COVID-19. In each case, the material was cDNA or gDNA derived from T cells, B-cell-depleted T cells, or PBMCs.

Methods used by the authors: Reference gene primer amplification gave estimated nucleated cell counts. Repertoires were generated with immunoSEQ multiplex PCR, while TCRdb's copy carries only in-frame clones and drops some. The V and J calls and clone size were taken over from that table, and D and trimming were inferred from the DNA. The profile covers around 250,000 clones, with 70% to 90% appearing a single time and less than 4.5% taken by the ten largest. Germline V lookup: CDR1 SGHNT, CDR2 YYREEE (reference sequence). V was cut by 2 bases and J by 4 bases, with 12 bases left in between. The CDR3 extends over 14 amino acids.

The sample comprised peripheral blood. This chain links TRBV5-4 with TRBJ1-1; a possible D gene is TRBD1 (5 bases). The TCR originated in a man younger than 30 with active or convalescent COVID-19. The CDR3 DNA reads as TGTGCCAGCAGCTTTGGGGACGGGGGCACTGAAGCTTTCTTT. This encodes CASSFGDGGTEAFF.